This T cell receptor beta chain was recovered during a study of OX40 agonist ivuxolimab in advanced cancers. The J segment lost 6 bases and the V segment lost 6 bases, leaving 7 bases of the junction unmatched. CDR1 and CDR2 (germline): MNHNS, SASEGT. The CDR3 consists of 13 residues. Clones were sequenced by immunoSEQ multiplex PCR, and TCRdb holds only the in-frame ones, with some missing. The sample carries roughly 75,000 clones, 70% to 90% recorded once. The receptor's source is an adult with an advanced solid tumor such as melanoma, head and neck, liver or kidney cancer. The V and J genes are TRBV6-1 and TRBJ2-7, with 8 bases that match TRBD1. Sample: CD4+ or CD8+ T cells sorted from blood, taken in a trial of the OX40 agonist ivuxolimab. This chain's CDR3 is CASRFQGTGEQYF. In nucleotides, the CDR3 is TGTGCCAGCAGGTTTCAGGGGACAGGCGAGCAGTACTTC.